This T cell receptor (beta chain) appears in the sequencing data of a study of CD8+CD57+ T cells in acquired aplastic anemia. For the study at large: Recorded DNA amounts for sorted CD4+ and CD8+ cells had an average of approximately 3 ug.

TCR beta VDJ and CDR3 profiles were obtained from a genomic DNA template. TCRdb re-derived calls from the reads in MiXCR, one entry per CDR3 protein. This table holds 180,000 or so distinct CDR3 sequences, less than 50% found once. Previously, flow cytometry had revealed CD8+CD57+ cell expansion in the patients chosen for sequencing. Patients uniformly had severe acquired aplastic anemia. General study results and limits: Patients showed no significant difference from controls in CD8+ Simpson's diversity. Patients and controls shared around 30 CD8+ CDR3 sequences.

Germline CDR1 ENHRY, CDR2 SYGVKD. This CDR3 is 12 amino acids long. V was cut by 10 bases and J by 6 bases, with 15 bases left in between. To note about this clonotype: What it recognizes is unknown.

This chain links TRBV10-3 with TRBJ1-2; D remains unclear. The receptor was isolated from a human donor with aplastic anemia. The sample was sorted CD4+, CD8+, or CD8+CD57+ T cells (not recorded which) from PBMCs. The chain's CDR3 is CASVDDYNGYTF. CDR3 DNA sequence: TGTGCCAGCGTTGACGATTACAATGGCTACACCTTC.